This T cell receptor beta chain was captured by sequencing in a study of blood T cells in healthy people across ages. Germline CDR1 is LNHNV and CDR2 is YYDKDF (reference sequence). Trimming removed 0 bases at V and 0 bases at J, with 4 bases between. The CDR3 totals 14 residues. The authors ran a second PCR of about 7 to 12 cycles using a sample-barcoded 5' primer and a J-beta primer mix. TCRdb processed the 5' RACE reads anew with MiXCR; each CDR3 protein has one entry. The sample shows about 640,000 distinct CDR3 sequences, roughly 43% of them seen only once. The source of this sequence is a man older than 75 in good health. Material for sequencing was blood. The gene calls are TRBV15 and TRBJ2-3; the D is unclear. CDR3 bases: TGTGCCACCAGCAGAGAACGTAGCACAGATACGCAGTATTTT. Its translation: CATSRERSTDTQYF.